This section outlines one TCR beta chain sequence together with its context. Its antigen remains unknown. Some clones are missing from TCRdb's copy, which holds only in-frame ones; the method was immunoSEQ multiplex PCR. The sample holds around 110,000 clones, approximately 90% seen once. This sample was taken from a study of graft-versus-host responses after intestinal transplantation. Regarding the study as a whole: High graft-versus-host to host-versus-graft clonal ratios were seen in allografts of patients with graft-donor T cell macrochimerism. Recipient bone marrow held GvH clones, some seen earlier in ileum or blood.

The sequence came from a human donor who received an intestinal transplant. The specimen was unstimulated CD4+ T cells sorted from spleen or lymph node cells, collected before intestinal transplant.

This chain's CDR3 is CAIRRTSGGNYNEQFF. As DNA, the CDR3 is TGTGCCATCCGAAGGACTAGCGGGGGCAACTACAATGAGCAGTTCTTC. This chain joins TRBV10-3 and TRBJ2-1; 13 bases fit TRBD2. With V trimmed by 8 bases and J by 3 bases, 7 bases remained unmatched. Per the germline V gene, CDR1 is ENHRY and CDR2 is SYGVKD. The CDR3 sequence is 16 residues long.